These 15 T cell receptor beta chains were sequenced from one sample in a study of shared clonotypes between healthy human individuals. Sequencing was performed with immunoSEQ multiplex PCR; in TCRdb, only in-frame clones are kept and a portion is missing. The sample lists approximately 940,000 clones; about three quarters were seen once. The specimen was memory CD4+ T cells sorted from blood. The sample's subset: CD45RA-negative fraction. The receptors were gathered from a man aged 18 to 29 in good health.

The rearrangement joins TRBV19 to TRBJ2-6, with D perhaps TRBD1 (6 bases). Trimming removed 3 bases from V and 0 bases from J, with 9 bases in between. Germline V gene sequence: CDR1 LNHDA, CDR2 SQIVND (reference sequence). This CDR3 region has 16 residues. The CDR3 coding sequence is TGTGCCAGTAGTATTCAGGGGATCTCTGGGGCCAACGTCCTGACTTTC. It yields the protein CASSIQGISGANVLTF.

This clone appeared once. The chain couples TRBV7-2 to TRBJ2-1, with D unresolved. This CDR3 comprises 15 residues. V was trimmed by 4 bases and J by 1 base, leaving 11 bases between them. CDR1 and CDR2 from the germline V gene are SGHTA and FQGNSA. The CDR3 DNA follows: TGTGCCAGCAGCTCCCCGCTAGGTTCCTACAATGAGCAGTTCTTC. Translation: CASSSPLGSYNEQFF.

J is TRBJ1-1 and V is TRBV28; tentative D call: TRBD1 (5 bases). Per germline, CDR1 MDHEN and CDR2 SYDVKM. The CDR3 is 13 residues long. Deletions cut 8 bases from V and 0 bases from J, with 10 bases between. The CDR3 is CASGTGMNTEAFF. The CDR3 DNA sequence: TGTGCCAGCGGAACAGGAATGAACACTGAAGCTTTCTTT.

The sample holds one count of this clone. The sample carries other DNA sequences with the same CDR3. The chain recombines TRBV20-1 with TRBJ2-1; D gene ambiguous. This CDR3 has 11 amino acids. Germline V CDR1 and CDR2: DFQATT, SNEGSKA (reference sequence). Trimming left V 3 bases short and J 4 bases short, with 4 bases between. As DNA, the CDR3 is TGCAGTGCTAGCGGTTACAATGAGCAGTTCTTC. Protein product: CSASGYNEQFF.

CDR3 in DNA: TGCGCCAGCAGCTTGGGTTCAGGGAATATTGGAGAGACCCAGTACTTC. It codes for CASSLGSGNIGETQYF. This rearrangement joins TRBV5-1 to TRBJ2-5, with D possibly being TRBD1 (5 bases). Trimming took off 0 bases at V and 4 bases at J, with 16 bases between the two ends. This CDR3 contains 16 residues. Germline CDR1 and CDR2: SGHRS and YFSETQ.

The chain uses TRBV7-9 and TRBJ2-2; D unresolved. Germline CDR1 and CDR2: SEHNR and FQNEAQ (reference sequence). The CDR3 runs 15 residues. The germline V and J ends were trimmed by 5 bases and 2 bases, with 12 bases remaining between them. CDR3 DNA sequence: TGTGCCAGCAGCCTCCGGGTCGCAAACACCGGGGAGCTGTTTTTT. Protein product: CASSLRVANTGELFF.

As to this clone: Distinct nucleotide sequences in the sample also encode this CDR3. The chain carries TRBV5-5 and TRBJ1-1; D not resolved. V lost 5 bases and J lost 1, with 9 bases in between. The CDR3 loop spans 13 amino acids. Germline values: CDR1 SGHKS, CDR2 YYEKEE (reference sequence). CDR3 protein: CASSWGRNTEAFF. The CDR3 DNA reads as TGTGCCAGCAGTTGGGGTAGGAACACTGAAGCTTTCTTT.

This chain connects TRBV6-1 to TRBJ1-5, with TRBD1 matching 10 bases. This CDR3 is 20 amino acids long. V gave up 2 bases and J gave up 0 bases; unmatched junction bases: 13. Per germline, CDR1 MNHNS and CDR2 SASEGT. CDR3 in amino acids: CASSESVFGTGAYSNQPQHF. The CDR3 nucleotides read TGTGCCAGCAGTGAATCTGTGTTTGGGACAGGGGCCTATAGCAATCAGCCCCAGCATTTT.

Many counts were recorded for this clone. Other DNA sequences in the same sample also yield this CDR3. This chain connects TRBV5-1 to TRBJ1-6, with D unclear. This CDR3 contains 16 residues. Germline V lookup: CDR1 SGHRS, CDR2 YFSETQ. V lost 0 bases to trimming and J lost 4 bases, with 11 bases between them. Written as DNA, the CDR3 is TGCGCCAGCAGCTTGGACGGCGGAGGATATAATTCACCCCTCCACTTT. It codes for CASSLDGGGYNSPLHF. Filled out from reference TRBV5-1 and TRBJ1-6, the complete variable domain reads KAGVTQTPRYLIKTRGQQVTLSCSPISGHRSVSWYQQTPGQGLQFLFEYFSETQRNKGNFPGRFSGRQFSNSRSEMNVSTLELGDSALYLCASSLDGGGYNSPLHFGNGTRLTVT.

The chain employs TRBV9 and TRBJ2-1, with 8 positions matching TRBD1. The CDR3 spans 19 residues. V lost 4 bases, J lost 5 bases, and 20 bases stayed unmatched. Per the germline V gene, CDR1 is SGDLS and CDR2 is YYNGEE. The CDR3 coding sequence is TGTGCCAGCAGCTCTACCCCAGGGGGCGGCGGTTATGGGGACAATGAGCAGTTCTTC. This translates into CASSSTPGGGGYGDNEQFF.

This chain links TRBV30 with TRBJ1-2; maybe TRBD1 (5 bases). V dropped 2 bases and J dropped 3 bases, with 7 bases sitting between them. In germline, CDR1 is GTSNPN, CDR2 SVGIG (reference sequence). The CDR3 is 12 residues long. As DNA, the CDR3 is TGTGCCTGGAGTACAGGCCACTATGGCTACACCTTC. This encodes CAWSTGHYGYTF.

This chain joins TRBV28 and TRBJ2-3; unclear D gene. Trimming cost V 2 bases and J 0 bases, with 6 bases left between them. The CDR3 sequence is 14 residues long. Per germline, CDR1 MDHEN and CDR2 SYDVKM. CDR3 loop: CASSLAASTDTQYF. For the CDR3, the DNA is TGTGCCAGCAGTTTAGCTGCTAGCACAGATACGCAGTATTTT.

The chain combines TRBV10-2 with TRBJ2-7; D is possibly TRBD1 (6 bases). This CDR3 has 13 amino acids. The germline CDR1 and CDR2 sequences are WSHSY and SAAADI. V was pared by 6 bases and J by 2 bases, with 11 bases between. The CDR3 here is CASRDSLTYEQYF. The CDR3 DNA reads TGCGCCAGCAGGGACAGCCTTACCTACGAGCAGTACTTC.

The gene calls are TRBV5-5 and TRBJ1-6; 10 bases align to TRBD1. Germline CDR1 and CDR2: SGHKS and YYEKEE (reference sequence). CDR3 length: 17 amino acids. After removal of 4 bases from V and 3 bases from J, the junction contained 7 bases not matched to a gene. The CDR3 spells CASSPGTGENYNSPLHF. In nucleotides, the CDR3 is TGTGCCAGCAGCCCGGGGACAGGGGAAAACTATAATTCACCCCTCCACTTT.

V and J are TRBV10-3 and TRBJ1-6, with a tentative D call TRBD1 (5 bases). Germline V gene data show CDR1 as ENHRY and CDR2 as SYGVKD. V was cut by 7 bases and J by 6 bases, with 10 bases left in between. The CDR3 runs 13 residues. The CDR3 reads CAIKDSSNSPLHF. CDR3 in DNA: TGTGCCATCAAAGACAGTAGTAATTCACCCCTCCACTTT.